This TCR beta chain was obtained from a study of blood T cell repertoires in COVID-19. As handled by the study authors: Amplification of reference gene primers provided the estimated nucleated cell counts. Sequencing was performed with immunoSEQ multiplex PCR; in TCRdb, only in-frame clones are kept and a portion is missing. From that table come the V and J calls and clone size; the DNA was used to work out D and trimming. The sample consists of more than 95,000 clones, about 88% of them appearing once. Trimming took 2 bases from V and 0 from J, leaving 5 bases between them. The germline CDR1 and CDR2 sequences are KGHSH and LQKENI. The CDR3 contains 15 residues.

The sample consisted of peripheral blood. V gene TRBV18 combines with J gene TRBJ2-6; D unresolved. This receptor was obtained from a woman older than 75 with acute or convalescent COVID-19. CDR3 in amino acids: CASSPFFSGANVLTF. Written as DNA, the CDR3 is TGTGCCAGCTCACCATTCTTCTCTGGGGCCAACGTCCTGACTTTC.